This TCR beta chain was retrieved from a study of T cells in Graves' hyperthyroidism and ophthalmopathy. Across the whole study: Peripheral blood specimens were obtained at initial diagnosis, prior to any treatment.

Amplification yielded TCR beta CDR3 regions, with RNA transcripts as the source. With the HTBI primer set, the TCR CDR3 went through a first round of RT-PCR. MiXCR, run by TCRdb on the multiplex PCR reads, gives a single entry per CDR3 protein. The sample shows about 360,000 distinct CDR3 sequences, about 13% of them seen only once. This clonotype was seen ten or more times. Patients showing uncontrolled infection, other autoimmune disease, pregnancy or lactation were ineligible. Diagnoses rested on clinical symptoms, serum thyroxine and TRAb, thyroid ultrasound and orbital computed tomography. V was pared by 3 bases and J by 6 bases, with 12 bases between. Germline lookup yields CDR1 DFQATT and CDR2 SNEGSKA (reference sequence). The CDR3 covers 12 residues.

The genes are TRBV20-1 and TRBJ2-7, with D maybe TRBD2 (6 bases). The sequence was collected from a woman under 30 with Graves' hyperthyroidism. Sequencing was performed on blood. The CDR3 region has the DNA TGCAGTGCTAGTTGGAGGGCCGTCGAGCAGTACTTC. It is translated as CSASWRAVEQYF.